The 21 T cell receptor beta chains below were found in one sample sequenced in a study of blood T cell repertoires in COVID-19. Assay used: immunoSEQ multiplex PCR; TCRdb lists only in-frame clones, some missing. The repertoire includes 45,000 or so clones, roughly 86% of them detected once, and about 5% sits in the top ten. The sample taken for sequencing was peripheral blood. These receptors were obtained from a man aged 40-55 years with active COVID-19.

The chain links TRBV5-4 to TRBJ2-5; weak D call: TRBD2 (6 bases). Germline V gene lookup returns CDR1 SGHNT and CDR2 YYREEE (reference sequence). Trimming removed 1 base from V and 4 bases from J, with 8 bases in between. The CDR3 sequence is 13 residues long. CDR3 in amino acids: CASSLLGGETQYF. The CDR3 DNA follows: TGTGCCAGCAGCTTGTTGGGAGGAGAGACCCAGTACTTC.

This chain connects TRBV6-5 to TRBJ2-3; TRBD1 agrees at 8 bases. Germline CDR1 reads MNHEY; CDR2 reads SVGAGI. After removal of 4 bases from V and 1 base from J, the junction contained 1 base not matched to a gene. CDR3 size: 14 residues. The CDR3 protein is CASSLDRGTDTQYF. The DNA of the CDR3 is TGTGCCAGCAGTTTGGACAGGGGCACAGATACGCAGTATTTT.

V is TRBV27 and J is TRBJ2-5, with 7 bases fitting TRBD2. Trimming cost V 6 bases and J 4 bases; bases outside gene matches: 11. The CDR3 spans 15 residues. The germline V gene encodes CDR1 MNHEY and CDR2 SMNVEV (reference sequence). DNA for the CDR3: TGTGCCAGCAGCCCCCGGCCGGGGAGGGTAGAGACCCAGTACTTC. Translated, it gives CASSPRPGRVETQYF.

V gene TRBV19 combines with J gene TRBJ2-5; 11 bases are a match to TRBD2. Unmatched junction bases numbered 5, after V lost 4 bases and J lost 7 bases. This CDR3 spans 14 amino acids. Germline V CDR1 and CDR2: LNHDA, SQIVND (reference sequence). CDR3 protein: CASSKGLADRTQYF. The CDR3 DNA sequence: TGTGCCAGTAGTAAGGGACTAGCGGACCGGACCCAGTACTTC.

This chain joins TRBV6-5 and TRBJ2-3; 7 positions match TRBD1. V was clipped by 5 bases and J by 6 bases; unmatched bases: 8. Germline V gene data show CDR1 as MNHEY and CDR2 as SVGAGI. The CDR3 sequence is 14 residues long. The CDR3 spells CASSQRQGRDTQYF. As DNA, the CDR3 is TGTGCCAGCAGTCAAAGACAGGGCAGGGATACGCAGTATTTT.

In the case of this clone: The sample has other DNA sequences that encode this CDR3 too. V is TRBV6-4 and J is TRBJ2-3; D call uncertain. Trimming cost V 6 bases and J 1 base, with 8 bases left between them. CDR1 is MRHNA, CDR2 SNTAGT, per germline. The CDR3 extends over 13 amino acids. CDR3 coding DNA: TGTGCCAGCAGCGCGTCCGGCACAGATACGCAGTATTTT. Protein sequence: CASSASGTDTQYF.

The V and J genes are TRBV30 and TRBJ2-3, with a possible D match to TRBD2 (6 bases). The CDR3 runs to 17 residues. Germline V gene sequence: CDR1 GTSNPN, CDR2 SVGIG (reference sequence). V shed 3 bases and J shed 4 bases, with 23 bases lying between them. The DNA for the CDR3 is TGTGCCTGGAGAAAAGGGGTTCGGGACTTTGCTTCAGATACGCAGTATTTT. Translation: CAWRKGVRDFASDTQYF. The full variable domain, its missing parts supplied by reference TRBV30 and TRBJ2-3, is SQTIHQWPATLVQPVGSPLSLECTVEGTSNPNLYWYRQAAGRGLQLLFYSVGIGQISSEVPQNLSASRPQDRQFILSSKKLLLSDSGFYLCAWRKGVRDFASDTQYFGPGTRLTVL.

This chain connects TRBV3-1 (or the pseudogene TRBV3-2) to TRBJ2-1, with D perhaps TRBD2 (5 bases). Germline CDR1 is LGHDT and CDR2 is YNNKEL (reference sequence). Trimming took 3 bases from V and 9 from J, leaving 9 bases between them. The CDR3 runs to 12 residues. CDR3 sequence reads: CASSQTGGEQFF. The CDR3, as DNA: TGTGCCAGCAGCCAGACTGGAGGTGAGCAGTTCTTC.

In its sample, this clone was seen a few times. This chain uses TRBV5-5 with TRBJ1-3; D call uncertain. There are 14 residues in the CDR3. Germline values: CDR1 SGHKS, CDR2 YYEKEE (reference sequence). V was clipped by 4 bases and J by 0 bases, with 8 bases between them. The CDR3 DNA reads as TGTGCCAGCAGCCTAGTGCCCTCTGGAAACACCATATATTTT. Its translation: CASSLVPSGNTIYF.

The genes are TRBV5-1 and TRBJ2-3; 12 nucleotides line up with TRBD2. V trimming: 3 bases; J trimming: 5 bases; junction bases outside the gene matches: 7. Germline V gene data show CDR1 as SGHRS and CDR2 as YFSETQ. The CDR3 has 16 amino acids. The CDR3 DNA follows: TGCGCCAGCAGCTCGACTAGCGGGAGAGGAGGAGATACGCAGTATTTT. This translates into CASSSTSGRGGDTQYF.

The chain employs TRBV11-2 and TRBJ1-6; D uncertain. The V end was cut by 1 base, the J end by 3 bases, with 7 bases between. The length of the CDR3 is 15 residues. The germline V gene has CDR1 SGHAT and CDR2 FQNNGV. CDR3 sequence: CASSLGGVYNSPLHF. CDR3 DNA: TGTGCCAGCAGCTTAGGGGGAGTCTATAATTCACCCCTCCACTTT.

This chain uses TRBV30 with TRBJ2-5, with TRBD2 identical over 7 bases. With V trimmed by 1 base and J by 2 bases, 4 bases remained unmatched. Germline V gene lookup returns CDR1 GTSNPN and CDR2 SVGIG (reference sequence). This CDR3 is 14 amino acids long. CDR3 residues: CAWSEHSGQETQYF. The CDR3 DNA is TGTGCCTGGAGTGAACATAGCGGGCAAGAGACCCAGTACTTC.

The chain has TRBV30 and TRBJ1-1, with D possibly TRBD1 on 5 matching bases. Trimming stripped 4 bases from V and 3 bases from J, with 12 bases between. CDR1 is GTSNPN and CDR2 is SVGIG in the germline V gene (reference sequence). This CDR3 has 13 amino acids. The CDR3 here is CAWNVRADTEAFF. The CDR3 coding sequence is TGTGCCTGGAATGTCAGGGCGGACACTGAAGCTTTCTTT.

This chain connects TRBV10-3 to TRBJ2-1; no clear D gene. Trimming shortened V by 5 bases and J by 0 bases, and 8 bases separated the two germline ends. The CDR3 spans 14 residues. The germline V gene has CDR1 ENHRY and CDR2 SYGVKD. This CDR3 is CAISPGTSYNEQFF. The DNA for the CDR3 is TGTGCCATCAGTCCGGGTACCTCCTACAATGAGCAGTTCTTC.

V usage is TRBV7-8 and J usage is TRBJ2-7; a possible D gene is TRBD2 (5 bases). V was trimmed by 5 bases and J by 4 bases, leaving 15 bases between them. Looked up from germline, CDR1 is SGHVS and CDR2 is FQNEAQ. This CDR3 has 14 residues. For the CDR3, the DNA is TGTGCCAGCAGCCCGAGGCGACTACCATACGAGCAGTACTTC. This codes for CASSPRRLPYEQYF. Full variable domain (missing parts from reference TRBV7-8 and TRBJ2-7): GAGVSQSPRYKVAKRGQDVALRCDPISGHVSLFWYQQALGQGPEFLTYFQNEAQLDKSGLPSDRFFAERPEGSVSTLKIQRTQQEDSAVYLCASSPRRLPYEQYFGPGTRLTVT.

This chain links TRBV6-5 with TRBJ2-6, with 7 bases fitting TRBD2. The CDR3 loop spans 15 amino acids. Germline CDR1 MNHEY, CDR2 SVGAGI. J lost 4 bases, V lost 6 bases, and 6 bases had no gene match. In DNA, the CDR3 is TGTGCCAGCAGGGCCGCGGGGGACGGGGCCAACGTCCTGACTTTC. Translating gives CASRAAGDGANVLTF.

This chain joins TRBV6-2 or TRBV6-3 and TRBJ1-2; the match to TRBD1 covers 7 bases. Germline values: CDR1 MNHEY, CDR2 SVGEGT. The V gene end was trimmed by 2 bases and the J gene end by 6 bases; junction bases not matched to a gene: 3. This CDR3 comprises 13 residues. CDR3 bases: TGTGCCAGCAGTTACAACAGGGGCGATGGCTACACCTTC. It is translated as CASSYNRGDGYTF.

The J gene is TRBJ1-1, the V gene TRBV6-6; D remains ambiguous. The CDR3 contains 11 residues. Germline lookup yields CDR1 MNHNY and CDR2 SVGAGI (reference sequence). V lost 8 bases and J lost 6, with 10 bases in between. The DNA of the CDR3 is TGTGCCAGCCGTATGGCGGCTGAAGCTTTCTTT. It specifies CASRMAAEAFF.

This clone appeared once. The CDR3 nucleotides are TGCGCCAGCAGTGGGTCTTCGGGACAGGGAAACAATGAGCAGTTCTTC. Protein sequence: CASSGSSGQGNNEQFF. The J gene is TRBJ2-1, the V gene TRBV5-1; 9 nucleotides line up with TRBD1. The trim removed 5 bases at V and 5 bases at J, leaving 11 bases unmatched. Germline-derived CDR1 and CDR2 are SGHRS and YFSETQ. The CDR3 is made up of 16 amino acids.

The genes are TRBV9 and TRBJ1-5; D is uncertain. V dropped 0 bases and J dropped 1 base, with 8 bases sitting between them. The CDR3 has 15 residues. Germline CDR1 is SGDLS and CDR2 is YYNGEE. CDR3 nucleotides: TGTGCCAGCAGCGTAGGGCCGGAGAGCAATCAGCCCCAGCATTTT. It specifies CASSVGPESNQPQHF.

The table lists this clone with a few counts. The chain recombines TRBV24-1 with TRBJ2-1; unclear D gene. Per germline, CDR1 KGHDR and CDR2 SFDVKD. The CDR3 has 13 amino acids. The V and J ends lost 1 base and 10 bases respectively, with 10 bases between them. The CDR3 is CATSDFNVQEQFF. CDR3 bases: TGTGCCACCAGTGATTTTAACGTACAAGAGCAGTTCTTC.